Listed below are T cell receptor beta chains from one sample, sequenced in a study of blood T cell repertoires in COVID-19. This table comes from immunoSEQ multiplex PCR, and its TCRdb copy is limited to in-frame clones, with some not included. Among roughly 230,000 clones listed, 80% to 95% were seen once. Source material: peripheral blood. These receptors were collected from a man younger than 45 with COVID-19, enrolled during active disease. Each CDR3 is given with its conserved first and last residue. The D gene is left open where the match is weak. Size tells how often a clone was seen (once, few, many) or the class of an expanded clone, and some rows leave it out.

CDR3aa: CASSMRQSYEQYF
CDR3nt: TGTGCCAGTAGTATGAGACAGTCCTACGAGCAGTACTTC
abundance: NA
j_gene: TRBJ2-7
d_gene: NA
v_gene: TRBV19

CDR3aa: CASSLVSGNTEAFF
CDR3nt: TGTGCCAGCAGCTTGGTGTCAGGCAACACTGAAGCTTTCTTT
abundance: NA
j_gene: TRBJ1-1
d_gene: NA
v_gene: TRBV5-4

CDR3aa: CAWSVVEGTQPQHF
CDR3nt: TGTGCCTGGAGTGTGGTAGAGGGAACTCAGCCCCAGCATTTT
abundance: NA
j_gene: TRBJ1-5
d_gene: NA
v_gene: TRBV30

CDR3aa: CASSYRGAHGYTF
CDR3nt: TGTGCCAGCAGTTATCGCGGGGCCCATGGCTACACCTTC
abundance: NA
j_gene: TRBJ1-2
d_gene: NA
v_gene: TRBV27

CDR3aa: CASSLDSYNSPLHF
CDR3nt: TGTGCCAGCAGCTTGGACAGCTATAATTCACCCCTCCACTTT
abundance: NA
j_gene: TRBJ1-6
d_gene: NA
v_gene: TRBV5-4

CDR3aa: CASSAGTGGYGYTF
CDR3nt: TGTGCCAGCAGCGCCGGGACAGGAGGCTATGGCTACACCTTC
abundance: NA
j_gene: TRBJ1-2
d_gene: TRBD1
v_gene: TRBV7-2

CDR3aa: CASSPADSYNEQFF
CDR3nt: TGTGCCAGCAGCCCAGCGGATTCCTACAATGAGCAGTTCTTC
abundance: NA
j_gene: TRBJ2-1
d_gene: NA
v_gene: TRBV11-3

CDR3aa: CASGIQGNQPQHF
CDR3nt: TGTGCCAGCGGTATACAGGGAAATCAGCCCCAGCATTTT
abundance: NA
j_gene: TRBJ1-5
d_gene: NA
v_gene: TRBV6-5

CDR3aa: CASSIVGTSEQPQHF
CDR3nt: TGTGCCAGTAGTATAGTGGGGACATCGGAACAGCCCCAGCATTTT
abundance: NA
j_gene: TRBJ1-5
d_gene: NA
v_gene: TRBV19

CDR3aa: CASSFPYGTSGGLETQYF
CDR3nt: TGTGCCAGCAGTTTTCCGTACGGGACTAGCGGGGGGTTAGAGACCCAGTACTTC
abundance: NA
j_gene: TRBJ2-5
d_gene: TRBD2
v_gene: TRBV11-2

CDR3aa: CASSPSPRGGDYNEQFF
CDR3nt: TGTGCCAGCAGCCCATCCCCCCGGGGGGGGGACTACAATGAGCAGTTCTTC
abundance: NA
j_gene: TRBJ2-1
d_gene: TRBD2
v_gene: TRBV3-1/TRBV3-2

CDR3aa: CASSIGLQSNQPQHF
CDR3nt: TGTGCCAGTAGTATAGGTTTACAGAGCAATCAGCCCCAGCATTTT
abundance: NA
j_gene: TRBJ1-5
d_gene: NA
v_gene: TRBV19

CDR3aa: CSVWNDGFYEQYF
CDR3nt: TGCAGCGTTTGGAATGACGGGTTCTACGAGCAGTACTTC
abundance: NA
j_gene: TRBJ2-7
d_gene: NA
v_gene: TRBV29-1

CDR3aa: CASSLGTGQGAYEQYF
CDR3nt: TGTGCCAGCAGCTTGGGAACGGGACAGGGGGCGTACGAGCAGTACTTC
abundance: NA
j_gene: TRBJ2-7
d_gene: TRBD1
v_gene: TRBV11-2

CDR3aa: CACTFDRDGYTF
CDR3nt: TGTGCCTGTACCTTCGACAGGGATGGCTACACCTTC
abundance: NA
j_gene: TRBJ1-2
d_gene: TRBD1
v_gene: TRBV30

CDR3aa: CASSTRGTEFEAFF
CDR3nt: TGTGCCAGCAGTACCCGGGGGACGGAGTTTGAAGCTTTCTTT
abundance: NA
j_gene: TRBJ1-1
d_gene: NA
v_gene: TRBV6-5

CDR3aa: CAWGISGAEETQYF
CDR3nt: TGTGCCTGGGGTATCAGTGGAGCGGAAGAGACCCAGTACTTC
abundance: NA
j_gene: TRBJ2-5
d_gene: NA
v_gene: TRBV30

CDR3aa: CASSIDLSPNYGYTF
CDR3nt: TGTGCCAGTAGTATAGATCTATCCCCAAACTATGGCTACACCTTC
abundance: NA
j_gene: TRBJ1-2
d_gene: NA
v_gene: TRBV19

CDR3aa: CAISNPKFEQYF
CDR3nt: TGTGCCATCAGCAACCCTAAGTTCGAGCAGTACTTC
abundance: NA
j_gene: TRBJ2-7
d_gene: NA
v_gene: TRBV10-3

CDR3aa: CASWRNTGTGVNEQFF
CDR3nt: TGTGCCAGCTGGAGAAACACCGGGACAGGGGTCAATGAGCAGTTCTTC
abundance: NA
j_gene: TRBJ2-1
d_gene: TRBD1
v_gene: TRBV27

CDR3aa: CASSRGQDTGELFF
CDR3nt: TGCGCCAGCAGTCGGGGACAGGACACCGGGGAGCTGTTTTTT
abundance: NA
j_gene: TRBJ2-2
d_gene: TRBD1
v_gene: TRBV10-1

CDR3aa: CASSRDWLNTGELFF
CDR3nt: TGTGCCAGCAGTCGGGACTGGCTAAACACCGGGGAGCTGTTTTTT
abundance: NA
j_gene: TRBJ2-2
d_gene: NA
v_gene: TRBV6-6

CDR3aa: CASSVTATQNTGELFF
CDR3nt: TGCGCCAGCAGCGTGACAGCTACGCAGAACACCGGGGAGCTGTTTTTT
abundance: NA
j_gene: TRBJ2-2
d_gene: NA
v_gene: TRBV5-1

CDR3aa: CASSQTRGGQYF
CDR3nt: TGTGCCAGCAGCCAAACGCGGGGGGGCCAGTACTTC
abundance: NA
j_gene: TRBJ2-7
d_gene: TRBD2
v_gene: TRBV12-3/TRBV12-4

CDR3aa: CASSSYSGTGGETQYF
CDR3nt: TGTGCCAGCAGCTCCTACTCCGGGACAGGGGGGGAGACCCAGTACTTC
abundance: NA
j_gene: TRBJ2-5
d_gene: TRBD1
v_gene: TRBV7-7

CDR3aa: CASSYRPGSYNEQFF
CDR3nt: TGTGCCAGCAGTTACAGGCCGGGGTCCTACAATGAGCAGTTCTTC
abundance: NA
j_gene: TRBJ2-1
d_gene: NA
v_gene: TRBV6-6

CDR3aa: CSVWTGSSYEQYF
CDR3nt: TGCAGCGTTTGGACAGGGTCCTCCTACGAGCAGTACTTC
abundance: NA
j_gene: TRBJ2-7
d_gene: TRBD1
v_gene: TRBV29-1

CDR3aa: CASSLTNSNQPQHF
CDR3nt: TGTGCCAGCAGCTTGACAAATAGCAATCAGCCCCAGCATTTT
abundance: NA
j_gene: TRBJ1-5
d_gene: NA
v_gene: TRBV5-5

CDR3aa: CASSPTRTESTYGYTF
CDR3nt: TGTGCCAGCAGCCCTACCCGGACAGAGAGCACATATGGCTACACCTTC
abundance: NA
j_gene: TRBJ1-2
d_gene: NA
v_gene: TRBV3-1/TRBV3-2

CDR3aa: CASSFRTTEGDTQYF
CDR3nt: TGTGCCAGCTCATTTCGGACGACCGAGGGAGATACGCAGTATTTT
abundance: NA
j_gene: TRBJ2-3
d_gene: NA
v_gene: TRBV18

CDR3aa: CASSQGQGWEKLFF
CDR3nt: TGTGCCAGCAGCCAAGGACAGGGGTGGGAAAAACTGTTTTTT
abundance: once
j_gene: TRBJ1-4
d_gene: TRBD1
v_gene: TRBV3-1/TRBV3-2

CDR3aa: CASSQFGGVINYGYTF
CDR3nt: TGCGCCAGCAGTCAATTTGGGGGGGTTATAAACTATGGCTACACCTTC
abundance: few
j_gene: TRBJ1-2
d_gene: NA
v_gene: TRBV23-1

CDR3aa: CASSPRGRGNSPLHF
CDR3nt: TGCGCCAGCAGCCCACGAGGACGGGGGAATTCACCCCTCCACTTT
abundance: NA
j_gene: TRBJ1-6
d_gene: NA
v_gene: TRBV5-1

CDR3aa: CSVERLLETGGAGGYTF
CDR3nt: TGCAGCGTTGAGAGGTTGCTTGAGACAGGGGGCGCGGGTGGCTACACCTTC
abundance: NA
j_gene: TRBJ1-2
d_gene: TRBD1
v_gene: TRBV29-1

CDR3aa: CASGPWRGGGTEAFF
CDR3nt: TGTGCTAGTGGTCCCTGGAGGGGTGGGGGCACTGAAGCTTTCTTT
abundance: few
j_gene: TRBJ1-1
d_gene: NA
v_gene: TRBV12-5

CDR3aa: CASSVRESGANVLTF
CDR3nt: TGTGCCAGCAGCGTGAGGGAGTCTGGGGCCAACGTCCTGACTTTC
abundance: NA
j_gene: TRBJ2-6
d_gene: NA
v_gene: TRBV13

CDR3aa: CASSPDRANNEKLFF
CDR3nt: TGTGCCAGCAGCCCAGACAGGGCGAATAATGAAAAACTGTTTTTT
abundance: NA
j_gene: TRBJ1-4
d_gene: TRBD1
v_gene: TRBV7-9

CDR3aa: CATSEGGQGVKETQYF
CDR3nt: TGTGCCACCAGTGAGGGGGGACAGGGGGTAAAAGAGACCCAGTACTTC
abundance: NA
j_gene: TRBJ2-5
d_gene: TRBD1
v_gene: TRBV24-1

CDR3aa: CASSLGPIGTEAFF
CDR3nt: TGTGCCAGCAGTTTAGGGCCAATCGGCACTGAAGCTTTCTTT
abundance: NA
j_gene: TRBJ1-1
d_gene: NA
v_gene: TRBV27

CDR3aa: CASNKGQATNEKLFF
CDR3nt: TGTGCCAGCAACAAGGGACAGGCAACTAATGAAAAACTGTTTTTT
abundance: NA
j_gene: TRBJ1-4
d_gene: TRBD1
v_gene: TRBV9

CDR3aa: CAISESLGGNTIYF
CDR3nt: TGTGCCATCAGTGAGAGTCTCGGGGGAAACACCATATATTTT
abundance: NA
j_gene: TRBJ1-3
d_gene: NA
v_gene: TRBV10-3

CDR3aa: CASSIRQGGWGQPQHF
CDR3nt: TGTGCCAGTAGTATCCGCCAGGGTGGATGGGGTCAGCCCCAGCATTTT
abundance: once
j_gene: TRBJ1-5
d_gene: NA
v_gene: TRBV19

CDR3aa: CASSTKQGKSYEQYF
CDR3nt: TGTGCCAGCTCAACGAAACAGGGAAAGTCCTACGAGCAGTACTTC
abundance: NA
j_gene: TRBJ2-7
d_gene: NA
v_gene: TRBV18

CDR3aa: CASSQAVSNNSPLHF
CDR3nt: TGCGCCAGCAGCCAAGCGGTTTCGAATAATTCACCCCTCCACTTT
abundance: NA
j_gene: TRBJ1-6
d_gene: NA
v_gene: TRBV4-1

CDR3aa: CASSLGATGNGYGYTF
CDR3nt: TGTGCCAGCAGCTTGGGGGCCACAGGGAACGGCTATGGCTACACCTTC
abundance: NA
j_gene: TRBJ1-2
d_gene: NA
v_gene: TRBV5-4

CDR3aa: CASSQEGLNTEAFF
CDR3nt: TGTGCCAGCAGCCAGGAGGGGCTGAACACTGAAGCTTTCTTT
abundance: once
j_gene: TRBJ1-1
d_gene: NA
v_gene: TRBV5-4

CDR3aa: CASSSRWGDSPLHF
CDR3nt: TGTGCCAGCAGCTCTCGCTGGGGGGATTCACCCCTCCACTTT
abundance: NA
j_gene: TRBJ1-6
d_gene: NA
v_gene: TRBV9

CDR3aa: CATNAGGGGLLETQYF
CDR3nt: TGTGCCACCAATGCCGGCGGGGGGGGCCTTTTAGAGACCCAGTACTTC
abundance: NA
j_gene: TRBJ2-5
d_gene: TRBD2
v_gene: TRBV24-1

CDR3aa: CASSLDRTGYGYTF
CDR3nt: TGTGCCAGCAGCTTAGATCGAACAGGTTATGGCTACACCTTC
abundance: NA
j_gene: TRBJ1-2
d_gene: NA
v_gene: TRBV11-2

CDR3aa: CSVEGESYTDTQYF
CDR3nt: TGCAGCGTTGAAGGGGAGAGTTACACAGATACGCAGTATTTT
abundance: NA
j_gene: TRBJ2-3
d_gene: NA
v_gene: TRBV29-1